The rows below give T cell receptor beta chains drawn from one sample of a study of shared clonotypes between healthy human individuals. Measured with immunoSEQ multiplex PCR; TCRdb has only the in-frame clones, and not every one. The repertoire holds approximately 2.3 million clones, with approximately 95% as singletons. The sample taken for sequencing was naive CD4+ T cells from PBMCs. All receptors derive from a man between 18 and 29 years old in good health. Some clones in this sample may be carry-over from other donors' samples. Both conserved end residues are part of each CDR3. A D gene is named only where the DNA matches it firmly. Where a row states a size, it is once, few, many or the class of an expanded clone; other rows omit it.

j_call clone_size v_call d_call cdr3_nt cdr3_aa
TRBJ2-1 . TRBV14 TRBD2 TGTGCCAGCAGCCAGCAACTAGCGGGAGTCCATGAGCAGTTCTTC CASSQQLAGVHEQFF
TRBJ2-5 . TRBV11-1 TRBD2 TGTGCCAGCGGAGCGGGGCAAGAGACCCAGTACTTC CASGAGQETQYF
TRBJ2-1 few TRBV2 . TGTGCCAGCAGTGTCAACAATGAGCAGTTCTTC CASSVNNEQFF
TRBJ2-1 . TRBV2 . TGTGCCAGCAGTGTTTTACGAAGCTCCTACAATGAGCAGTTCTTC CASSVLRSSYNEQFF
TRBJ1-1 . TRBV5-1 . TGCGCCAGCAGAACCTCCCCTGGGGCCACTGAAGCTTTCTTT CASRTSPGATEAFF
TRBJ1-3 . TRBV7-3 . TGTGCCAGCGGGACGCGGGCTGGAAACACCATATATTTT CASGTRAGNTIYF
TRBJ1-1 . TRBV6-1 TRBD1 TGTGCCAGCGTAGGACAGGGTGAGGGCACTGAAGCTTTCTTT CASVGQGEGTEAFF
TRBJ1-1 . TRBV5-1 . TGCGCCAGCAGCTTGGCCGTGGTAGGGACTGAAGCTTTCTTT CASSLAVVGTEAFF
TRBJ2-7 . TRBV23-1 . TGCGCCAGCAGTCGGGCTTCCTACGAGCAGTACTTC CASSRASYEQYF
TRBJ2-7 . TRBV5-8 . TGTGCCAGCAGCTTGTGGTCGTTTGAGGGTTCAGGCTACGAGCAGTACTTC CASSLWSFEGSGYEQYF
TRBJ2-2 . TRBV28 TRBD2 TGTGCCAGCAGTTTAGCGGGAGCCACCGGGGAGCTGTTTTTT CASSLAGATGELFF
TRBJ1-1 once TRBV7-2 . TGTGCCAGCAGCTTATTCGTCGGGGGCTTGGACACTGAAGCTTTCTTT CASSLFVGGLDTEAFF
TRBJ2-3 . TRBV7-2 . TGTGCCAGCAGCTTGGAGGGCCCAGATACGCAGTATTTT CASSLEGPDTQYF
TRBJ2-1 . TRBV6-1 TRBD1 TGTGCCAGCAGTGATAGTTTCCGGGGCAGGGGGTATGAGCAGTTCTTC CASSDSFRGRGYEQFF
TRBJ2-6 . TRBV19 . TGTGCCAGTAGGGGATTGAGAAGCTCTGGGGCCAACGTCCTGACTTTC CASRGLRSSGANVLTF
TRBJ1-4 . TRBV2 . TGTGCCAGCAGTGATAACCGGGAAAAACTGTTTTTT CASSDNREKLFF
TRBJ2-3 . TRBV9 . TGTGCCAGCAGGGGTCCTGCTCCTGACACAGATACGCAGTATTTT CASRGPAPDTDTQYF
TRBJ2-7 . TRBV4-1 . TGCGCCAGCAGCCAAGACGCGCGGGCAAAGGCCTACGAGCAGTACTTC CASSQDARAKAYEQYF
TRBJ1-2 . TRBV9 TRBD1 TGTGCCAGCGGAACAGGGGGTAGGGACTATGGCTACACCTTC CASGTGGRDYGYTF
TRBJ2-5 . TRBV9 . TGTGCCAGCAGCCGGACAGGTGGAGGGGAGACCCAGTACTTC CASSRTGGGETQYF
TRBJ2-7 . TRBV10-3 TRBD2 TGTGCCACGGGACTAGCGGGAGGGAGCGTGGCCGAGCAGTACTTC CATGLAGGSVAEQYF
TRBJ2-5 . TRBV19 . TGTGCCAGTAGTATCGGGGTGGAGACCCAGTACTTC CASSIGVETQYF
TRBJ1-5 . TRBV2 . TGTGCCAGCATCCGTGGCCTCGGCCAGCCCCAGCATTTT CASIRGLGQPQHF